This TCR beta chain emerged from a study of CD8 T cells in ankylosing spondylitis. Study-level findings and limits: CD8+ by phenotype, disease-linked clones were relatively rare in peripheral blood. There were earlier reports of some motif variants in reactive arthritis synovial fluid and blood. Among TCR beta sequences, a motif of eight highly homologous variants appeared characteristic of ankylosing spondylitis blood.

Molecular-barcoded quantitative 5'-RACE produced these TCR beta libraries. TCRdb used MiXCR to reprocess the 5' RACE reads, holding one entry per CDR3 protein. This table holds about 500,000 distinct CDR3 sequences, about 12% found once. On this clonotype: Its target is not known.

CDR1 is LNHDA and CDR2 is SQIVND in the germline V gene (reference sequence). Trimming removed 7 bases from V and 8 bases from J; junction bases left unmatched: 8. The CDR3 sequence is 14 residues long. This sequence was found in a male donor with ankylosing spondylitis. Sequenced: blood, either unsorted or a sorted T cell fraction (not recorded which). The chain combines TRBV19 with TRBJ2-2, with TRBD1 matching 9 bases. CDR3 in amino acids: CASIQQGARGELFF. CDR3 nucleotide sequence: TGTGCCAGTATCCAACAGGGGGCGAGAGGGGAGCTGTTTTTT. Full variable domain (rest looked up from reference TRBV19 and TRBJ2-2): DGGITQSPKYLFRKEGQNVTLSCEQNLNHDAMYWYRQDPGQGLRLIYYSQIVNDFQKGDIAEGYSVSREKKESFPLTVTSAQKNPTAFYLCASIQQGARGELFFGEGSRLTVL.